This TCR beta chain came from a study of radiation and T cells in renal cell carcinoma. Note on this clone: Its antigen remains unknown.

TCRdb's table, derived via immunoSEQ multiplex PCR, lists solely in-frame clones and lacks some. Found here are about 130,000 clones, more than 75% of them singletons; the top ten hold 5.5% to 6.5%. Trimming shortened V by 2 bases and J by 6 bases, and 11 bases separated the two germline ends. Germline assignment: CDR1 SNHLY and CDR2 FYNNEI. The CDR3 totals 14 residues. Time point here: blood 2 weeks post-SBRT. Treatment specified: 15 Gy SBRT to primary tumor, nephrectomy 4 weeks later. Blood was sampled at baseline, 2 weeks and 4 weeks after SBRT. Study observations and caveats: In blood, top tumor clones expanded by 2 weeks, shrinking by 4.

This receptor was obtained from a woman aged 70-85 years with renal cell carcinoma. The genes are TRBV2 and TRBJ1-5; D gene ambiguous. The input for sequencing was blood, taken from a patient whose treatment included radiotherapy and nephrectomy. The CDR3: CASSEPIGRQPQHF. CDR3 sequence (DNA): TGTGCCAGCAGTGAACCGATCGGACGTCAGCCCCAGCATTTT. The full variable domain, with the rest looked up from reference TRBV2 and TRBJ1-5, is EPEVTQTPSHQVTQMGQEVILRCVPISNHLYFYWYRQILGQKVEFLVSFYNNEISEKSEIFDDQFSVERPDGSNFTLKIRSTKLEDSAMYFCASSEPIGRQPQHFGDGTRLSIL.